This TCR beta chain was recorded in a study of cytomegalovirus exposure and HLA in healthy donors. The CDR3 totals 18 residues. Trimming cost V 6 bases and J 4 bases; bases outside gene matches: 12. Germline-derived CDR1 and CDR2 are ENHRY and SYGVKD. 13 Jbeta primers and 60 Vbeta primers were used for the PCR. Clones were read by immunoSEQ multiplex PCR, and TCRdb kept only the in-frame ones, dropping some. The sample holds roughly 100,000 clones, around 75% seen once. Sequenced material: PBMCs. The sequence was obtained from a female donor in good health and CMV-seronegative. This sequence joins TRBV10-3 and TRBJ2-7, with TRBD2 matching 16 bases. CDR3 DNA: TGTGCCATCAGAGCCGGGACTAGCGGGAGGGCAGGGACGTACGAGCAGTACTTC. Encoded protein: CAIRAGTSGRAGTYEQYF.